These 19 T cell receptor beta chains were all obtained from the same sample, sequenced in a study of blood T cell repertoires in COVID-19. Profiled with immunoSEQ multiplex PCR; TCRdb holds only in-frame clones, not every one. The table has around 470,000 clones, roughly nine tenths seen once; the top ten hold roughly 0.92%. The sequenced material came from peripheral blood. All receptors derive from a man younger than 35 with COVID-19, enrolled during active disease.

This chain links TRBV4-1 with TRBJ1-4; D might be TRBD1 (6 bases). V lost 4 bases and J lost 6, with 12 bases in between. Looked up from germline, CDR1 is MGHRA and CDR2 is YSYEKL. The CDR3 has 14 residues. CDR3 sequence: CASSPGHYDEKLFF. The CDR3 nucleotides read TGCGCCAGCAGCCCGGGACATTATGATGAAAAACTGTTTTTT.

At least ten counts were recorded for this clone. This chain links TRBV14 with TRBJ1-5; D is unresolved. In germline, CDR1 is SGHDN, CDR2 FVKESK. V lost 1 base and J lost 5, with 6 bases in between. This CDR3 has 13 amino acids. The DNA for the CDR3 is TGTGCCAGCAGCCAAGGTGCAGATCAGCCCCAGCATTTT. Encoded protein: CASSQGADQPQHF.

This rearrangement joins TRBV6-5 to TRBJ2-7; 9 positions match TRBD2. Germline V lookup: CDR1 MNHEY, CDR2 SVGAGI. This CDR3 region has 13 residues. Trimming cost V 7 bases and J 7 bases; bases outside gene matches: 8. CDR3 loop: CASTQKAGGEQYF. The CDR3 DNA reads TGTGCCAGCACCCAAAAGGCGGGGGGGGAGCAGTACTTC.

The V call is TRBV11-2, the J call TRBJ2-7; a weak D match, TRBD2 (6 bases). Deletions cut 1 base from V and 6 bases from J, with 13 bases between. Germline V gives CDR1 SGHAT, CDR2 FQNNGV. This CDR3 contains 14 residues. The CDR3 protein is CASSLVTVGGEQYF. For the CDR3, the DNA is TGTGCCAGCAGCTTAGTTACGGTCGGGGGCGAGCAGTACTTC.

This clone was observed a single time. The chain carries TRBV6-6 and TRBJ1-2; 8 positions agree with TRBD1. Germline values: CDR1 MNHNY, CDR2 SVGAGI (reference sequence). V was clipped by 6 bases and J by 7 bases; unmatched bases: 7. This CDR3 spans 13 amino acids. CDR3 region: CASSGQGAGGYTF. The CDR3 nucleotides read TGTGCCAGCAGCGGTCAGGGGGCTGGTGGCTACACCTTC.

This rearrangement joins TRBV2 to TRBJ2-3; possible D gene TRBD1, 6 bases. With 2 bases removed from V and 0 bases from J, the gap between germline ends came to 21 bases. Germline lookup yields CDR1 SNHLY and CDR2 FYNNEI. This CDR3 is built from 19 residues. The CDR3 region is CASSERGTFSLESTDTQYF. CDR3 in DNA: TGTGCCAGCAGTGAAAGGGGGACATTCAGTTTGGAGAGCACAGATACGCAGTATTTT. Supplemented by reference TRBV2 and TRBJ2-3, the full variable domain reads EPEVTQTPSHQVTQMGQEVILRCVPISNHLYFYWYRQILGQKVEFLVSFYNNEISEKSEIFDDQFSVERPDGSNFTLKIRSTKLEDSAMYFCASSERGTFSLESTDTQYFGPGTRLTVL.

As for this clone: Different DNA sequences within this sample yield the same CDR3. The chain employs TRBV18 and TRBJ2-1; tentative D call: TRBD2 (5 bases). V lost 2 bases and J 0 bases, leaving 5 bases between the germline ends. The germline V gene encodes CDR1 KGHSH and CDR2 LQKENI. This CDR3 has 14 amino acids. The CDR3 DNA is TGTGCCAGCTCACCAGGGAGCTCCTACAATGAGCAGTTCTTC. It specifies CASSPGSSYNEQFF. Using reference TRBV18 and TRBJ2-1 for the parts outside the CDR3, the full variable domain is NAGVMQNPRHLVRRRGQEARLRCSPMKGHSHVYWYRQLPEEGLKFMVYLQKENIIDESGMPKERFSAEFPKEGPSILRIQQVVRGDSAAYFCASSPGSSYNEQFFGPGTRLTVL.

The rearrangement uses TRBV6-2 or TRBV6-3 and TRBJ2-7; D gene ambiguous. The CDR3 has 14 residues. V was cut by 2 bases and J by 2 bases, with 10 bases left in between. The germline V gene has CDR1 MNHEY and CDR2 SVGEGT. In nucleotides, the CDR3 is TGTGCCAGCAGTTACGGCGGCGGTGCCTACGAGCAGTACTTC. It is translated as CASSYGGGAYEQYF.

The V gene is TRBV19, the J gene TRBJ1-4; D is unresolved. The CDR3 spans 13 residues. Germline CDR1 is LNHDA and CDR2 is SQIVND (reference sequence). V was trimmed by 3 bases and J by 4 bases, leaving 6 bases between them. The chain's CDR3 is CASSIRLNEKLFF. CDR3 sequence (DNA): TGTGCCAGTAGTATTCGACTTAATGAAAAACTGTTTTTT.

The J gene is TRBJ2-7, the V gene TRBV5-4; D is undetermined. The V gene lost 3 bases and the J gene lost 1 base, with 11 bases spanning the gap. Per the germline V gene, CDR1 is SGHNT and CDR2 is YYREEE (reference sequence). This CDR3 spans 14 amino acids. The CDR3 sequence: CASSSTLGSYEQYF. In DNA, the CDR3 is TGTGCCAGCAGCTCGACATTGGGTTCCTACGAGCAGTACTTC.

This chain uses TRBV6-5 with TRBJ2-5, with 8 bases identical to TRBD2. CDR1 and CDR2 from the germline V gene are MNHEY and SVGAGI. This CDR3 has 14 amino acids. J gave up 2 bases and V 6 bases, and 5 bases lay outside the gene matches. This CDR3 is CASRLGLAQETQYF. In nucleotides, the CDR3 is TGTGCCAGCAGACTTGGACTAGCTCAAGAGACCCAGTACTTC.

The sample holds one count of this clone. The V call is TRBV9, the J call TRBJ2-1; 9 nucleotides align to TRBD2. CDR3 size: 15 residues. Germline assignment: CDR1 SGDLS and CDR2 YYNGEE. V dropped 2 bases and J dropped 7; count of bases not matched to a gene: 7. CDR3 coding DNA: TGTGCCAGCAGCGTTTCTAGCGGGACCGAAAATGAGCAGTTCTTC. Translated, it gives CASSVSSGTENEQFF.

The chain combines TRBV13 with TRBJ2-7; 12 nucleotides line up with TRBD1. The CDR3 is 14 residues long. CDR1 is PRHDT, CDR2 FYEKMQ, per germline (reference sequence). V dropped 5 bases and J dropped 7; count of bases not matched to a gene: 6. The CDR3 is CASSRDRGLGEQYF. The CDR3 DNA reads TGTGCCAGCAGCCGGGACAGGGGGCTGGGAGAGCAGTACTTC.

J is TRBJ1-1 and V is TRBV7-2; TRBD1 agrees at 9 bases. V lost 5 bases to trimming and J lost 6 bases; unmatched junction nucleotides: 4. CDR1 SGHTA and CDR2 FQGNSA come from the germline V gene. There are 13 residues in the CDR3. The CDR3 region has the DNA TGTGCCAGCAGCCCCACAGGGGGCCCTGAAGCTTTCTTT. This encodes CASSPTGGPEAFF.

V is TRBV5-6 and J is TRBJ1-2, with D possibly matching TRBD1 (5 bases). V dropped 1 base and J dropped 8 bases, with 9 bases sitting between them. This CDR3 has 12 residues. Germline V gene lookup returns CDR1 SGHDT and CDR2 YYEEEE. The CDR3 loop is CASSLRRDGYTF. CDR3 coding DNA: TGTGCCAGCAGCTTGAGGAGGGACGGCTACACCTTC.

The chain couples TRBV11-2 to TRBJ1-1, with D unclear. Germline V gene lookup returns CDR1 SGHAT and CDR2 FQNNGV. Trimming took 1 base from V and 5 from J, leaving 8 bases between them. The length of the CDR3 is 13 residues. CDR3 region: CASSLGWRTEAFF. DNA of the CDR3: TGTGCCAGCAGCTTAGGGTGGCGGACTGAAGCTTTCTTT.

The J gene is TRBJ1-2, the V gene TRBV3-1 (or the pseudogene TRBV3-2); 8 nucleotides agree with TRBD1. This CDR3 spans 15 amino acids. The trim removed 4 bases at V and 8 bases at J, leaving 12 bases unmatched. Looked up from germline, CDR1 is LGHDT and CDR2 is YNNKEL (reference sequence). The CDR3 sequence: CASSLGAGGVRGYTF. CDR3 nucleotides: TGTGCCAGCAGCCTAGGAGCAGGGGGCGTGAGGGGCTACACCTTC.

This clone was counted a single time. The chain carries TRBV4-2 and TRBJ1-5; D unclear. The CDR3 totals 15 residues. V lost 0 bases and J 1 base, leaving 7 bases between the germline ends. Germline loops: CDR1 LGHNA, CDR2 YNFKEQ. This CDR3 reads CASSQEGSSNQPQHF. CDR3 DNA sequence: TGTGCCAGCAGCCAAGAGGGCTCGAGCAATCAGCCCCAGCATTTT.

V gene TRBV30 combines with J gene TRBJ2-7; no firm D call. Trimming removed 2 bases at V and 3 bases at J, with 8 bases between. The germline gives CDR1 GTSNPN, CDR2 SVGIG (reference sequence). The CDR3 runs 12 residues. The CDR3 nucleotides read TGTGCCTGGAGTTTGGCGGACTACGAGCAGTACTTC. It specifies CAWSLADYEQYF.